This entry features one T cell receptor beta chain sequence. Its antigen is unidentified. This PCR relied on a set of 60 Vbeta primers and 13 Jbeta primers. Profiled with immunoSEQ multiplex PCR; TCRdb holds only in-frame clones, not every one. This table holds around 50,000 clones, roughly four fifths found once. The sample originates from a study of cytomegalovirus exposure and HLA in healthy donors. Overall study findings and caveats: The study found most TCR sequences rare, yet found some public TCRs in many donors. In a later analysis, a genetic analysis reported fewer productive-TCR N-insertions in an Asian-associated ancestry cluster than the cohort average.

Trimming removed 3 bases from V and 0 bases from J; junction bases left unmatched: 7. CDR1 and CDR2 (germline): LNHDA, SQIVND (reference sequence). The CDR3 covers 17 residues. The receptor was derived from a man in his fifties or sixties in good health and CMV-seronegative. Sequencing was performed on PBMCs. V and J are TRBV19 and TRBJ1-5, with 8 positions matching TRBD1. Here the CDR3 DNA reads TGTGCCAGTAGTATTTCTGGCAGGGGGCTTAGCAATCAGCCCCAGCATTTT. Translation: CASSISGRGLSNQPQHF.